This TCR beta chain was sequenced in a study of T cell repertoires in cytomegalovirus infection. Across the whole study: Well-studied HLA-B-restricted epitopes and recently identified HLA-C-restricted epitopes of CMV were both used in the study. An indication of both CMV infection and matching HLA type came from public TCR beta signatures. Study findings and constraints: HLA-C-restricted CMV-specific TCR beta clonotypes were dominant in the ex vivo response. CMV carriers with the relevant HLA were identified by cumulative public TCR beta family frequency.

In TCRdb, the reads were re-called with MiXCR into one record per CDR3 protein. The table lists about 330,000 distinct CDR3 sequences, approximately 30% of them singletons, with roughly 13% in the top ten. This clonotype was counted only a few times. Its target is not known. The sample here was cultured PBMCs, taken from culture after CMV antigen stimulation. The receptor was derived from a human donor in good health (CMV status not recorded). Some clones in this sample may be carry-over from other donors' samples.

The DNA for the CDR3 is TGTGCCAGCAGCTTAGTGGTGACAGGGTTTGGCTACACCTTC. Amino acids: CASSLVVTGFGYTF. The chain is built from TRBV7-2 and TRBJ1-2; 7 bases agree with TRBD1. Trimming removed 1 base from V and 7 bases from J; junction bases left unmatched: 6. CDR3 length: 14 amino acids. In germline, CDR1 is SGHTA, CDR2 FQGNSA.